The subject of this entry is one T cell receptor beta chain. CD4+ cells underwent separation, giving CD45RA+ naive and CD45RA-negative memory subsets. The sample originates from a study of shared clonotypes between healthy human individuals. Template for every sorted-subset replicate PCR totaled approximately 0.2 ug DNA, tens of thousands of T cell genomes. This table comes from immunoSEQ multiplex PCR, and its TCRdb copy is limited to in-frame clones, with some not included. The sample shows about a million clones, around 76% of them seen only once. Germline V gives CDR1 SGHTA, CDR2 FQGNSA. This CDR3 spans 14 amino acids. V lost 2 bases, J lost 4 bases, and 6 bases lay in between.

The chain joins TRBV7-2 to TRBJ1-6, with D hard to call. The TCR was taken from a young man in good health. The sequenced material came from memory CD4+ T cells sorted from blood. Subset: CD45RA-negative fraction. The CDR3 DNA reads TGTGCCAGCAGCTTACAACATTATAATTCACCCCTCCACTTT. Its protein is CASSLQHYNSPLHF.